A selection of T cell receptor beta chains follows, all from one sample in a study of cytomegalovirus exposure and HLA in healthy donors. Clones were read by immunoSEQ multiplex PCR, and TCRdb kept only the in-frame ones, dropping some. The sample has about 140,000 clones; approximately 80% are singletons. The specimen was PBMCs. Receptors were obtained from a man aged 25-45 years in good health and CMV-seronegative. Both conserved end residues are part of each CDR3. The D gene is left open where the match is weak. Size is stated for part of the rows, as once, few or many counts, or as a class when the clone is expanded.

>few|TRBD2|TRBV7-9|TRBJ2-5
CASGREGETQYF
TGTGCCAGCGGACGGGAGGGAGAGACCCAGTACTTC
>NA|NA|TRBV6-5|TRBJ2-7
CASGGTYEQYF
TGTGCCAGCGGGGGGACGTACGAGCAGTACTTC
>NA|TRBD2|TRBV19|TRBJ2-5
CASSIATASGTLYF
TGTGCCAGTAGTATAGCGACGGCTAGCGGGACCTTATACTTC
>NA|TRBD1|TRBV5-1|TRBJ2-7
CASSLEAGGYEQYF
TGCGCCAGCAGCTTGGAAGCAGGGGGCTACGAGCAGTACTTC
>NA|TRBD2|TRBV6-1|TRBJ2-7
CASNPKTSPNYEQYF
TGTGCCAGCAACCCAAAGACTAGCCCGAACTACGAGCAGTACTTC
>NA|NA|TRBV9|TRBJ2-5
CASSQWGEETQYF
TGTGCCAGCAGCCAGTGGGGGGAGGAGACCCAGTACTTC
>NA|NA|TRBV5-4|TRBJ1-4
CASSSYQQDEKLFF
TGTGCCAGCAGCTCTTACCAACAGGATGAAAAACTGTTTTTT
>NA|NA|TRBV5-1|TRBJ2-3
CASSRTADTQYF
TGCGCCAGCAGCCGTACTGCGGATACGCAGTATTTT
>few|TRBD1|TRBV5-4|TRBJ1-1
CASSLGTANTEAFF
TGTGCCAGCAGCCTAGGGACAGCGAACACTGAAGCTTTCTTT
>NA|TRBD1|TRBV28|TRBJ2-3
CASRSGQGDRAQYF
TGTGCCAGCAGGTCGGGACAGGGCGATCGGGCGCAGTATTTT
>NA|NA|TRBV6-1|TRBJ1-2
CASSDRVGGYTF
TGTGCCAGCAGTGACAGGGTGGGTGGCTACACCTTC
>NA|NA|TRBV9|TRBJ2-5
CASSVGGSQETQYF
TGTGCCAGCAGCGTAGGAGGCTCTCAAGAGACCCAGTACTTC
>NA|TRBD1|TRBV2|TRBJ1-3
CASSLGQSSGNTIYF
TGTGCCAGCAGTCTGGGACAGTCCTCTGGAAACACCATATATTTT
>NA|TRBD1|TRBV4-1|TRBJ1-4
CASSQHPDRGEEKLFF
TGCGCCAGCAGCCAACACCCGGACAGGGGAGAGGAAAAACTGTTTTTT
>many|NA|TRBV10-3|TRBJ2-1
CAISVGGSYNEQFF
TGTGCCATCAGTGTGGGGGGTTCCTACAATGAGCAGTTCTTC
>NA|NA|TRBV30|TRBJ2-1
CAWSVANEQFF
TGTGCCTGGAGTGTGGCCAATGAGCAGTTCTTC
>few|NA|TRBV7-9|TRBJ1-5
CASSLGLHSNQPQHF
TGTGCCAGCAGCTTAGGGCTCCATAGCAATCAGCCCCAGCATTTT
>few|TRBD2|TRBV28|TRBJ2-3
CASNLLAGVLDTQYF
TGTGCCAGCAACCTGCTAGCGGGTGTTTTAGATACGCAGTATTTT
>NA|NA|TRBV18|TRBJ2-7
CASSPPSGRVGGEQYF
TGTGCCAGCTCACCACCGTCAGGACGGGTCGGGGGTGAGCAGTACTTC
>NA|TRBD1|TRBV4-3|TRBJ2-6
CASSSFPGQGANGANVLTF
TGCGCCAGCAGTTCTTTTCCGGGACAGGGGGCGAATGGGGCCAACGTCCTGACTTTC
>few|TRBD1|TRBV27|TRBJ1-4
CASTGGSGKLFF
TGTGCCAGCACAGGGGGCTCAGGAAAACTGTTTTTT
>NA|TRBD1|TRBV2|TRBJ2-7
CASRARTGAAYEQYF
TGTGCCAGCAGAGCCCGGACAGGGGCCGCCTACGAGCAGTACTTC
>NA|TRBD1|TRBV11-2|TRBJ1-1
CASSPPGQGAVAFF
TGTGCCAGCAGCCCCCCGGGACAGGGGGCGGTAGCTTTCTTT
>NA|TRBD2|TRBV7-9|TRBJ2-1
CASSPRGDYRLDLYNEQFF
TGTGCCAGCAGCCCCCGTGGGGACTACCGCCTTGACCTCTACAATGAGCAGTTCTTC
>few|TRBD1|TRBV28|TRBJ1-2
CASSPGTGFGYTF
TGTGCCAGCAGCCCTGGGACAGGGTTTGGCTACACCTTC
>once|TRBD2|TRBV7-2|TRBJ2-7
CASSPELLAGVGYEQYF
TGTGCCAGCAGCCCCGAACTACTAGCGGGAGTCGGATACGAGCAGTACTTC
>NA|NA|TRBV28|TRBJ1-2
CASSLGTGMDGYTF
TGTGCCAGCAGTTTAGGCACAGGGATGGATGGCTACACCTTC
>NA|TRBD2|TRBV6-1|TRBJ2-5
CASSARTSGTGVRDF
TGTGCCAGCAGTGCAAGGACTAGCGGGACGGGGGTGAGGGACTTC
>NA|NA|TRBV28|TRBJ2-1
CASSFRTVGNEQFF
TGTGCCAGCAGTTTCCGAACGGTTGGCAATGAGCAGTTCTTC
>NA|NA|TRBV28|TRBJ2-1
CASRPGAHNEQFF
TGTGCCAGCAGACCTGGGGCACACAATGAGCAGTTCTTC
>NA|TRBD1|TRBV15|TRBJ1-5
CATSREDRVVDAQHF
TGTGCCACCAGCAGAGAGGACAGGGTGGTAGATGCCCAGCATTTT
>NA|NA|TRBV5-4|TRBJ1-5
CASSLGLGSSQPQHF
TGTGCCAGCAGCTTGGGGCTGGGGAGTAGTCAGCCCCAGCATTTT
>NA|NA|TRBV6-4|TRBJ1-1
CARRMGGLNTEAFF
TGTGCCAGGCGCATGGGGGGGTTGAACACTGAAGCTTTCTTT
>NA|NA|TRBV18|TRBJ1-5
CASSPWSNSNQPQHF
TGTGCCAGCTCACCGTGGAGTAATAGCAATCAGCCCCAGCATTTT
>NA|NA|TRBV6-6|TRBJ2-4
CASSYYTSRGFDIQYF
TGTGCCAGCAGTTACTACACTAGCAGAGGGTTTGACATTCAGTACTTC
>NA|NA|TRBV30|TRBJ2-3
CAWSPPQARDTQYF
TGTGCCTGGAGTCCCCCTCAAGCGCGGGATACGCAGTATTTT
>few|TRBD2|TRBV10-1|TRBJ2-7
CASSLSLATNYEQYF
TGCGCCAGCAGCCTCTCACTAGCGACTAACTACGAGCAGTACTTC